The 4 T cell receptor beta chains reported below all come from one sample, sequenced in a study of lymphopenia after photon versus proton radiotherapy. The assay was immunoSEQ multiplex PCR, and TCRdb's table has in-frame clones only and misses some. This sample has roughly 45,000 clones, with 85% to 90% found just once. Here the sequenced sample was peripheral blood, taken from a patient treated with photon-based radiotherapy. The receptors here all came from a man aged 35-49 years with gastric cancer.

This clone came up a few times. The chain employs TRBV7-9 and TRBJ1-2, with D unclear. Germline CDR1 and CDR2: SEHNR and FQNEAQ (reference sequence). This CDR3 is built from 15 residues. The germline V and J ends were trimmed by 3 bases and 10 bases, with 21 bases remaining between them. CDR3 region: CASSFGTGGSQTYTF. CDR3 DNA: TGTGCCAGCAGCTTCGGAACTGGCGGCAGCCAGACCTACACCTTC.

The chain employs TRBV11-2 and TRBJ1-5; D uncertain. Trimming left V 1 base short and J 4 bases short, with 5 bases between. The CDR3 totals 13 residues. Germline CDR1 SGHAT, CDR2 FQNNGV. CDR3 DNA sequence: TGTGCCAGCAGCTTAGCTCAAAATCAGCCCCAGCATTTT. Encoded protein: CASSLAQNQPQHF.

V is TRBV5-1 and J is TRBJ2-5; 8 bases line up with TRBD1. Germline trimming cut 4 bases from V and 5 bases from J; bases unmatched to any gene: 10. Germline V gives CDR1 SGHRS, CDR2 YFSETQ. This CDR3 has 15 amino acids. CDR3 in amino acids: CASSPNQGAQETQYF. The CDR3 nucleotides read TGCGCCAGCAGCCCGAACCAGGGGGCTCAGGAGACCCAGTACTTC. Variable domain in full (rest from reference TRBV5-1 and TRBJ2-5): KAGVTQTPRYLIKTRGQQVTLSCSPISGHRSVSWYQQTPGQGLQFLFEYFSETQRNKGNFPGRFSGRQFSNSRSEMNVSTLELGDSALYLCASSPNQGAQETQYFGPGTRLLVL.

The rearrangement links TRBV10-3 to TRBJ1-2, with 9 bases fitting TRBD1. This CDR3 is 13 amino acids long. Germline CDR1 ENHRY, CDR2 SYGVKD. After removal of 8 bases from V and 6 bases from J, the junction contained 7 bases not matched to a gene. CDR3 protein: CAISTGGLNGYTF. The CDR3 DNA is TGTGCCATCTCGACAGGGGGGTTAAATGGCTACACCTTC.